This entry features one T cell receptor (beta chain) sequence. Its antigen remains unidentified. The sample belongs to a study of cytomegalovirus exposure and HLA in healthy donors. Study results and caveats: Follow-up analysis later connected one missense variant in DCLRE1C with trimming of TCR beta V- and J-genes. Later examination showed HLA-associated TCR beta chains had greater clonal expansion than equally common others.

The J segment lost 4 bases and the V segment lost 7 bases, leaving 6 bases of the junction unmatched. Germline CDR1 reads SQVTM; CDR2 reads ANQGSEA. The CDR3 runs 13 residues. 60 Vbeta and 13 Jbeta primers were used in PCR. Data came from immunoSEQ multiplex PCR; TCRdb stores just in-frame clones and leaves some out. This sample has 200,000 to 250,000 clones, with 55% to 75% found just once. The clonotype comes from a man in his forties or fifties in good health and CMV-seropositive. The rearrangement joins TRBV29-1 to TRBJ2-2; 7 nucleotides line up with TRBD2. The specimen was PBMCs. For the CDR3, the DNA is TGCAGCGCCGCGCGGGGGTCCACCGGGGAGCTGTTTTTT. This codes for CSAARGSTGELFF.